This entry features one T cell receptor beta chain sequence. The participants were between about 18 and 95 years old and came from 24 US areas. This CDR3 spans 13 amino acids. Germline V CDR1 and CDR2: SGHRS, YFSETQ. V dropped 2 bases and J dropped 6 bases, with 12 bases sitting between them. The data derive from a study of blood T cell repertoires in COVID-19. In the authors' workflow: Estimated nucleated cell counts came from reference gene primer amplification. TCRdb's table, derived via immunoSEQ multiplex PCR, lists solely in-frame clones and lacks some. That table is the source of V, J and clone size, and D and trimming were worked out from the DNA. The sample shows around 360,000 clones, around 87% of them seen only once.

The V and J genes are TRBV5-1 and TRBJ2-7; D not resolved. This clonotype was obtained from a man aged 40-50 years in a cohort exposed to, infected with or recovered from COVID-19 (not recorded which). Sequenced sample: PBMCs or T cells enriched from blood (not recorded which). The CDR3: CASSLPPTSEQYF. CDR3 sequence (DNA): TGCGCCAGCAGCTTACCTCCAACCAGCGAGCAGTACTTC.